The 17 T cell receptor beta chains below come from one sample, sequenced in a study of T cells after yellow fever vaccination. From the 5' RACE reads, TCRdb called clonotypes with MiXCR, one entry per CDR3 protein. The sample yields approximately 300,000 distinct CDR3 sequences, around 6.8% seen once. The input for sequencing was PBMCs, taken roughly 45 days after the first yellow fever vaccination. The source is a man between 18 and 35 years old who received the YFV17D yellow fever vaccine.

This clonotype has a count of ten or more. The chain has TRBV20-1 and TRBJ2-5; a weak D match, TRBD1 (6 bases). Trimming cost V 0 bases and J 4 bases, with 12 bases left between them. The CDR3 has 14 amino acids. In germline, CDR1 is DFQATT, CDR2 SNEGSKA (reference sequence). This CDR3 is CSAREEPGAETQYF. As DNA, the CDR3 is TGCAGTGCTAGAGAAGAGCCAGGGGCAGAGACCCAGTACTTC.

This rearrangement joins TRBV19 to TRBJ2-1; the match to TRBD2 covers 7 bases. The CDR3 covers 14 residues. The V gene's germline CDR1 is LNHDA and CDR2 SQIVND (reference sequence). V gave up 6 bases and J gave up 7 bases; unmatched junction bases: 9. The DNA of the CDR3 is TGTGCCAGTAGGCTAGTCGGGGGAGGGAATGAGCAGTTCTTC. Translating it yields CASRLVGGGNEQFF.

The chain recombines TRBV5-1 with TRBJ2-5, with D possibly being TRBD1 or TRBD2 (7 bases each). The germline gives CDR1 SGHRS, CDR2 YFSETQ. The V gene lost 2 bases and the J gene lost 3 bases, with 14 bases spanning the gap. The CDR3 has 15 residues. The CDR3 DNA follows: TGCGCCAGCAGCTTCAGGGGGGGTATTGAAGAGACCCAGTACTTC. Residues: CASSFRGGIEETQYF.

The chain joins TRBV4-1 to TRBJ2-7; tentatively, D is TRBD1 or TRBD2 (5 bases each). The germline gives CDR1 MGHRA, CDR2 YSYEKL. The CDR3 is 14 amino acids. Trimming left V 1 base short and J 3 bases short, with 10 bases between. CDR3 nucleotide sequence: TGCGCCAGCAGCCAAGTACTAGGGGACTACGAGCAGTACTTC. It yields the protein CASSQVLGDYEQYF.

This clonotype was detected ten times or more. J is TRBJ2-5 and V is TRBV7-3; a possible D gene is TRBD2 (6 bases). CDR1 and CDR2 (germline): SGHTA, FQGTGA. CDR3 length equals 13 residues. Trimming cost V 5 bases and J 7 bases, with 14 bases left between them. In nucleotides, the CDR3 is TGTGCCAGCAGCCCTCGGACCGGGGGGACCCAGTACTTC. Residues: CASSPRTGGTQYF.

This clonotype was observed a handful of times. The chain employs TRBV4-1 and TRBJ1-5, with 10 positions matching TRBD1. CDR1 is MGHRA and CDR2 is YSYEKL in the germline V gene. CDR3 size: 17 residues. Unmatched junction bases numbered 8, after V lost 1 base and J lost 5 bases. The CDR3 nucleotides are TGCGCCAGCAGCCAAGGGCCCTCGGGACAGGGGTATCAGCCCCAGCATTTT. It yields the protein CASSQGPSGQGYQPQHF.

The rearrangement uses TRBV7-2 and TRBJ1-1; D is undetermined. Germline CDR1 and CDR2: SGHTA and FQGNSA. This CDR3 contains 14 residues. Trimming removed 8 bases from V and 1 base from J, with 14 bases in between. CDR3 sequence (DNA): TGTGCCAGCCAATCTCGGCGACAGAACACTGAAGCTTTCTTT. Translated, it gives CASQSRRQNTEAFF.

This clonotype has only a few counts. This chain links TRBV5-4 with TRBJ2-1; the D gene is possibly TRBD1 (5 bases). CDR3 size: 13 residues. Germline assignment: CDR1 SGHNT and CDR2 YYREEE (reference sequence). V was shortened by 3 bases and J by 7 bases, with 11 bases between the two germline ends. This CDR3 reads CASSYRWGNEQFF. CDR3 DNA sequence: TGTGCCAGCAGCTACAGGTGGGGTAATGAGCAGTTCTTC.

This clonotype was observed a few times. This chain uses TRBV11-2 with TRBJ2-1; weak D call: TRBD1 (6 bases). The germline gives CDR1 SGHAT, CDR2 FQNNGV. The ends were cut back, 3 bases at V and 8 bases at J, with 8 bases in the middle. The CDR3 sequence is 12 residues long. In DNA form, the CDR3 reads TGTGCCAGCAGCTTTGGACAGCATGAGCAGTTCTTC. This encodes CASSFGQHEQFF.

V is TRBV12-3 or TRBV12-4 and J is TRBJ2-2; 9 nucleotides match TRBD2. After removal of 2 bases from V and 6 bases from J, the junction contained 4 bases not matched to a gene. This CDR3 has 15 residues. The CDR3 spells CASSLKGLAPGELFF. The CDR3, as DNA: TGTGCCAGCAGTTTAAAGGGACTAGCCCCCGGGGAGCTGTTTTTT.

This clonotype was observed a few times. The gene calls are TRBV7-3 and TRBJ2-3, with D unclear. Germline CDR1 SGHTA, CDR2 FQGTGA. The CDR3 runs 14 residues. V lost 0 bases, J lost 4 bases, and 8 bases lay in between. CDR3 nucleotides: TGTGCCAGCAGCTTAACCCGCTGGTCAGATACGCAGTATTTT. It is translated as CASSLTRWSDTQYF.

This clonotype was seen more than once but under ten times. This chain connects TRBV5-1 to TRBJ2-2; D is undetermined. Per the germline V gene, CDR1 is SGHRS and CDR2 is YFSETQ. The germline V and J ends were trimmed by 5 bases and 1 base, with 12 bases remaining between them. CDR3 length: 15 amino acids. DNA of the CDR3: TGCGCCAGCAGGCCCGATCGTGGGAACACCGGGGAGCTGTTTTTT. This codes for CASRPDRGNTGELFF.

The chain uses TRBV3-1 and TRBJ2-5; D not resolved. Trimming cost V 1 base and J 1 base, with 7 bases left between them. Germline CDR1 is LGHDT and CDR2 is YNNKEL (reference sequence). This CDR3 contains 14 residues. CDR3 sequence reads: CASSQAPLQETQYF. Written as DNA, the CDR3 is TGTGCCAGCAGCCAAGCTCCCCTCCAAGAGACCCAGTACTTC.

In this sample, this clonotype turned up many times. CDR3 DNA sequence: TGTGCCATCAGGACCGGGACGGAGAATTCACCCCTCCACTTT. This sequence encodes CAIRTGTENSPLHF. The chain uses TRBV10-3 and TRBJ1-6; maybe TRBD1 (5 bases). V was cut by 6 bases and J by 7 bases, with 13 bases left in between. Germline CDR1 ENHRY, CDR2 SYGVKD. The CDR3 is 14 residues long.

This clonotype was observed a handful of times. This rearrangement joins TRBV5-1 to TRBJ2-3; maybe TRBD2 (5 bases). The length of the CDR3 is 14 residues. The germline V gene has CDR1 SGHRS and CDR2 YFSETQ. V gave up 0 bases and J gave up 4 bases, with 9 bases separating them. Written as DNA, the CDR3 is TGCGCCAGCAGCTTGGAACGGGGAGCAGATACGCAGTATTTT. It encodes CASSLERGADTQYF.

This sequence joins TRBV11-2 and TRBJ2-3, with D perhaps matching TRBD2 (7 bases). CDR3 length: 18 amino acids. V dropped 3 bases and J dropped 1 base, with 20 bases sitting between them. Germline CDR1 is SGHAT and CDR2 is FQNNGV. The CDR3 DNA follows: TGTGCCAGCAGCTTGGGACGGGGGGCCGCGATAGGCACAGATACGCAGTATTTT. This sequence encodes CASSLGRGAAIGTDTQYF.

The genes are TRBV6-5 and TRBJ1-2, with 8 bases lining up with TRBD1. Germline V CDR1 and CDR2: MNHEY, SVGAGI. The CDR3 has 16 amino acids. V shed 4 bases and J 0 bases; nucleotides not matched to a gene: 7. Here the CDR3 reads CASSSGTGVANYGYTF. For the CDR3, the DNA is TGTGCCAGCAGTTCCGGGACAGGCGTAGCTAACTATGGCTACACCTTC.